The 14 T cell receptor beta chains below were found in one sample sequenced in a study of graft-versus-host responses after intestinal transplantation. Their antigens are not known. Here immunoSEQ multiplex PCR was the method, and the copy in TCRdb shows in-frame clones only, minus some. This sample carries around 100,000 clones, roughly 93% of them seen once, and the ten largest clones take around 1.2%. The sequences come from unstimulated CD8+ T cells sorted from spleen or lymph node cells, collected before transplant. All receptors derive from a human donor who was the organ donor for an intestinal transplant.

The chain combines TRBV2 with TRBJ1-1, with 8 positions matching TRBD1. The CDR3 has 16 residues. V shed 8 bases, J shed 0 bases, and the junction held 11 bases outside the gene matches. Germline lookup yields CDR1 SNHLY and CDR2 FYNNEI. The CDR3: CASPLWTGLMNTEAFF. The CDR3 DNA follows: TGTGCCAGCCCCCTATGGACAGGGCTCATGAACACTGAAGCTTTCTTT.

This chain joins TRBV30 and TRBJ2-1; D gene ambiguous. CDR3 length: 14 amino acids. The V gene's germline CDR1 is GTSNPN and CDR2 SVGIG (reference sequence). Trimming took off 0 bases at V and 3 bases at J, with 9 bases between the two ends. This CDR3 is CAWSVRHLYNEQFF. The CDR3, as DNA: TGTGCCTGGAGTGTCCGACACCTCTACAATGAGCAGTTCTTC.

The J gene is TRBJ2-5, the V gene TRBV28, with 8 bases identical to TRBD1. V lost 5 bases, J lost 2 bases, and 10 bases stayed unmatched. Germline V gene sequence: CDR1 MDHEN, CDR2 SYDVKM. The CDR3 length is 16 residues. CDR3 sequence: CASSPPGTGNQETQYF. CDR3 in DNA: TGTGCCAGCAGTCCTCCCGGGACAGGAAATCAAGAGACCCAGTACTTC.

This rearrangement joins TRBV29-1 to TRBJ2-1, with a possible D match to TRBD2 (5 bases). This CDR3 has 14 amino acids. Germline CDR1 SQVTM, CDR2 ANQGSEA. Trimming took off 6 bases at V and 0 bases at J, with 12 bases between the two ends. CDR3 residues: CSVPFGGSYNEQFF. The CDR3 bases are TGCAGCGTCCCTTTCGGAGGCTCCTACAATGAGCAGTTCTTC.

The V and J genes are TRBV6-1 and TRBJ2-1; tentatively, D is TRBD1 (6 bases). V was trimmed by 5 bases and J by 3 bases, leaving 8 bases between them. The CDR3 totals 13 residues. Germline CDR1 and CDR2: MNHNS and SASEGT. DNA for the CDR3: TGTGCCAGCAGTTGGACAGTCTACAATGAGCAGTTCTTC. Translation gives CASSWTVYNEQFF.

V usage is TRBV7-3 and J usage is TRBJ2-1, with D unclear. V was shortened by 2 bases and J by 6 bases, with 14 bases between the two germline ends. In germline, CDR1 is SGHTA, CDR2 FQGTGA. The CDR3 totals 15 residues. The CDR3 loop reads CASSLWPNTFNEQFF. The CDR3 DNA sequence: TGTGCCAGCAGCTTATGGCCGAATACCTTCAATGAGCAGTTCTTC.

CDR3 bases: TGTGCCAGTAGCGGACAGGACTATGGCTACACCTTC. Translated, it gives CASSGQDYGYTF. This chain uses TRBV19 with TRBJ1-2; 7 bases match TRBD1. This CDR3 has 12 amino acids. The ends lost 6 bases at V and 3 bases at J; junction bases unmatched: 1. CDR1 is LNHDA and CDR2 is SQIVND in the germline V gene (reference sequence).

The rearrangement links TRBV20-1 to TRBJ2-1; possible D gene TRBD2, 6 bases. Germline V lookup: CDR1 DFQATT, CDR2 SNEGSKA (reference sequence). CDR3 length equals 11 residues. V was clipped by 3 bases and J by 8 bases, with 8 bases between them. CDR3 region: CSARREDEQFF. CDR3 nucleotide sequence: TGCAGTGCTAGGAGGGAGGATGAGCAGTTCTTC.

The chain links TRBV27 to TRBJ2-1; 7 bases fit TRBD1. Germline CDR1 and CDR2: MNHEY and SMNVEV (reference sequence). Trimming removed 7 bases from V and 7 bases from J; junction bases left unmatched: 10. This CDR3 spans 14 amino acids. The CDR3 DNA is TGTGCCAGCAAACACAGGGGCCTAGGGAATGAGCAGTTCTTC. As protein: CASKHRGLGNEQFF.

CDR3 in amino acids: CASSQEGANEQFF. The DNA for the CDR3 is TGCGCCAGCAGCCAAGAAGGCGCGAATGAGCAGTTCTTC. This sequence joins TRBV4-1 and TRBJ2-1; D gene unclear. The germline gives CDR1 MGHRA, CDR2 YSYEKL. There are 13 residues in the CDR3. The V end lost 0 bases, the J end lost 7 bases, and 7 bases lay between the germline ends.

The chain is built from TRBV6-5 and TRBJ2-7; D remains ambiguous. From germline, CDR1 is MNHEY and CDR2 SVGAGI. This CDR3 spans 13 amino acids. V was trimmed by 5 bases and J by 4 bases, leaving 12 bases between them. The CDR3 nucleotides are TGTGCCAGCAGTGAAGCGCTTCGGTACGAGCAGTACTTC. This sequence encodes CASSEALRYEQYF.

The chain joins TRBV19 to TRBJ1-1; D is undetermined. This CDR3 contains 16 residues. Germline V gene data show CDR1 as LNHDA and CDR2 as SQIVND (reference sequence). V lost 0 bases and J 2 bases, leaving 13 bases between the germline ends. The CDR3 region has the DNA TGTGCCAGTAGTATAGAATTCCAGGCGCCTAACACTGAAGCTTTCTTT. Its protein is CASSIEFQAPNTEAFF.

CDR3 sequence reads: CASSPPPEYSNQPQHF. DNA of the CDR3: TGTGCCAGTAGTCCGCCGCCAGAGTATAGCAATCAGCCCCAGCATTTT. This rearrangement joins TRBV19 to TRBJ1-5; no reliable D call. Germline CDR1 reads LNHDA; CDR2 reads SQIVND (reference sequence). Trimming removed 5 bases from V and 0 bases from J, with 14 bases in between. The length of the CDR3 is 16 residues.

The chain is built from TRBV27 and TRBJ1-2; D is undetermined. Germline V gene data show CDR1 as MNHEY and CDR2 as SMNVEV (reference sequence). This CDR3 contains 15 residues. V lost 4 bases and J 6 bases, leaving 18 bases between the germline ends. The CDR3 coding sequence is TGTGCCAGCAGTTCTAGCACGGGTTGGGATGATGGCTACACCTTC. It is translated as CASSSSTGWDDGYTF.